The 21 T cell receptor beta chains below come from one sample, sequenced in a study of blood T cell repertoires in COVID-19. TCRdb's table, derived via immunoSEQ multiplex PCR, lists solely in-frame clones and lacks some. The sample records roughly 250,000 clones, about nine tenths being singletons. The sequenced material came from PBMCs or T cells enriched from blood (not recorded which). Receptors originate from a woman between 18 and 29 years old who had recovered from COVID-19.

V gene TRBV15 combines with J gene TRBJ2-1, with a weak D call TRBD2 (6 bases). Germline V CDR1 and CDR2: LNHNV, YYDKDF (reference sequence). This CDR3 spans 17 amino acids. The ends were cut back, 3 bases at V and 0 bases at J, with 15 bases in the middle. This CDR3 reads CATSSRYGGSSYNEQFF. CDR3 nucleotides: TGTGCCACCAGCAGTCGATACGGGGGAAGCTCCTACAATGAGCAGTTCTTC.

This clone is a singleton in its sample. The V call is TRBV14, the J call TRBJ1-2, with D possibly TRBD1 on 6 matching bases. The CDR3 runs to 15 residues. Trimming shortened V by 1 base and J by 0 bases, and 9 bases separated the two germline ends. Germline CDR1 and CDR2: SGHDN and FVKESK. The CDR3 sequence is CASSQGQAANYGYTF. The CDR3 bases are TGTGCCAGCAGCCAAGGACAGGCCGCTAACTATGGCTACACCTTC.

The gene calls are TRBV28 and TRBJ1-1; possibly TRBD1 for D (5 bases). Germline assignment: CDR1 MDHEN and CDR2 SYDVKM. V lost 7 bases to trimming and J lost 0 bases, with 12 bases between them. CDR3 length: 14 residues. CDR3 sequence (DNA): TGTGCCAGCACCTCAGGACAATTGAACACTGAAGCTTTCTTT. It codes for CASTSGQLNTEAFF.

The chain is built from TRBV3-1 (or the pseudogene TRBV3-2) and TRBJ2-3; 7 nucleotides align to TRBD2. Germline CDR1 is LGHDT and CDR2 is YNNKEL (reference sequence). The CDR3 runs to 15 residues. V dropped 3 bases and J dropped 9; count of bases not matched to a gene: 12. CDR3 in DNA: TGTGCCAGCAGCCATCTAGCGGAGATCCCTCGCACGCAGTATTTT. Protein: CASSHLAEIPRTQYF.

This clone appeared once. The gene calls are TRBV3-1 (or the pseudogene TRBV3-2) and TRBJ1-3, with no clear D. Trimming took 4 bases from V and 0 from J, leaving 13 bases between them. The CDR3 is made up of 16 amino acids. Germline assignment: CDR1 LGHDT and CDR2 YNNKEL (reference sequence). CDR3 DNA: TGTGCCAGCAGCCCGCCACCAGGTCTCTCTGGAAACACCATATATTTT. Protein sequence: CASSPPPGLSGNTIYF.

This chain uses TRBV6-2 or TRBV6-3 with TRBJ1-6; 7 bases agree with TRBD1. Germline CDR1 reads MNHEY; CDR2 reads SVGEGT. Trimming cost V 4 bases and J 0 bases; bases outside gene matches: 12. The CDR3 loop spans 19 amino acids. CDR3 in DNA: TGTGCCAGCAGTTCCTTCGCCCGGGGACAGTTCTCCTATAATTCACCCCTCCACTTT. It encodes CASSSFARGQFSYNSPLHF.

In this sample, this clone turned up once. The chain carries TRBV18 and TRBJ2-7, with 8 bases aligning to TRBD2. With 1 base clipped from V and 3 bases from J, the junction kept 20 bases outside the gene matches. The CDR3 contains 20 residues. CDR1 and CDR2 from the germline V gene are KGHSH and LQKENI. The CDR3, as DNA: TGTGCCAGCTCACCACGGGCTATGCGCGGGAGGACTCTGGGAATCTACGAGCAGTACTTC. Its protein product is CASSPRAMRGRTLGIYEQYF.

This clone was detected only once. The rearrangement joins TRBV28 to TRBJ1-2; D gene uncertain. Germline CDR1 MDHEN, CDR2 SYDVKM. Trimming stripped 6 bases from V and 4 bases from J, with 12 bases between. This CDR3 comprises 13 residues. In DNA, the CDR3 is TGTGCCAGCAGGGCGCCAGAGGTCTATGGCTACACCTTC. This sequence encodes CASRAPEVYGYTF.

CDR3 region: CASSLEVLAANVLTF. DNA of the CDR3: TGTGCCAGCAGCTTAGAGGTACTAGCGGCCAACGTCCTGACTTTC. The gene calls are TRBV5-4 and TRBJ2-6; D perhaps matches TRBD2 (6 bases). The CDR3 is made up of 15 amino acids. The V gene lost 2 bases and the J gene lost 6 bases, with 12 bases spanning the gap. Germline V gene sequence: CDR1 SGHNT, CDR2 YYREEE (reference sequence).

This CDR3 is CASSLFTLRETEAFF. Written as DNA, the CDR3 is TGTGCCAGCAGTTTATTTACCCTGCGGGAGACTGAAGCTTTCTTT. This chain uses TRBV28 with TRBJ1-1, with no clear D. CDR1 and CDR2 (germline): MDHEN, SYDVKM. The V end lost 1 base, the J end lost 5 bases, and 14 bases lay between the germline ends. This CDR3 has 15 amino acids. Full variable domain (outside the CDR3, taken from reference TRBV28 and TRBJ1-1): DVKVTQSSRYLVKRTGEKVFLECVQDMDHENMFWYRQDPGLGLRLIYFSYDVKMKEKGDIPEGYSVSREKKERFSLILESASTNQTSMYLCASSLFTLRETEAFFGQGTRLTVV.

The gene calls are TRBV10-1 and TRBJ1-2, with 7 bases matching TRBD1. The CDR3 contains 13 residues. Germline V lookup: CDR1 WNHNN, CDR2 SYGVQD (reference sequence). The J segment lost 4 bases and the V segment lost 3 bases, leaving 2 bases of the junction unmatched. The CDR3 loop reads CASSDGTAYGYTF. The CDR3 DNA reads as TGCGCCAGCAGTGACGGGACAGCCTATGGCTACACCTTC.

The chain recombines TRBV7-3 with TRBJ2-3; TRBD2 agrees at 8 bases. CDR3 length: 16 amino acids. Losses at the gene ends were 6 bases for V and 2 bases for J; bases not matched to a gene: 10. The germline gives CDR1 SGHTA, CDR2 FQGTGA. The CDR3 DNA reads as TGTGCCAGCAGTCCCACGGGAGGGGGGAACACAGATACGCAGTATTTT. Protein sequence: CASSPTGGGNTDTQYF.

This chain uses TRBV5-6 with TRBJ2-3; 12 nucleotides agree with TRBD2. This CDR3 region has 14 residues. The junction had 3 bases not matched to a gene; V was cut back by 4 bases and J by 6 bases. Germline CDR1 reads SGHDT; CDR2 reads YYEEEE. CDR3 sequence reads: CASSPGLAGDTQYF. CDR3 sequence (DNA): TGTGCCAGCAGCCCAGGACTAGCGGGGGATACGCAGTATTTT.

The chain is built from TRBV28 and TRBJ1-5; D unclear. The CDR3 runs 15 residues. Germline V gives CDR1 MDHEN, CDR2 SYDVKM. Trimming took off 6 bases at V and 0 bases at J, with 12 bases between the two ends. The CDR3, as DNA: TGTGCCAGCAGCCCGGGGTCCCCTAGCAATCAGCCCCAGCATTTT. This sequence encodes CASSPGSPSNQPQHF. Looking up the rest from reference TRBV28 and TRBJ1-5 gives the full variable domain: DVKVTQSSRYLVKRTGEKVFLECVQDMDHENMFWYRQDPGLGLRLIYFSYDVKMKEKGDIPEGYSVSREKKERFSLILESASTNQTSMYLCASSPGSPSNQPQHFGDGTRLSIL.

V and J are TRBV6-5 and TRBJ2-1; TRBD2 agrees at 11 bases. Germline CDR1 is MNHEY and CDR2 is SVGAGI. CDR3 length: 15 amino acids. Losses at the gene ends were 4 bases for V and 6 bases for J; bases not matched to a gene: 5. The CDR3 protein is CASSFTSGRFNEQFF. The CDR3 nucleotides are TGTGCCAGCAGTTTCACTAGCGGGAGATTCAATGAGCAGTTCTTC.

This clone was counted a few times. The chain has TRBV6-2 or TRBV6-3 and TRBJ1-2; 7 bases align to TRBD1. Trimming removed 4 bases from V and 1 base from J; junction bases left unmatched: 6. Germline CDR1 MNHEY, CDR2 SVGEGT. The CDR3 sequence is 15 residues long. The CDR3 DNA follows: TGTGCCAGCAGTTTCTCCGGGACAGTTAACTATGGCTACACCTTC. Its translation: CASSFSGTVNYGYTF.

This sequence joins TRBV2 and TRBJ2-5; TRBD1 matches at 10 bases. The CDR3 contains 16 residues. Looked up from germline, CDR1 is SNHLY and CDR2 is FYNNEI. V was clipped by 4 bases and J by 5 bases; unmatched bases: 10. The CDR3 loop reads CASSVTGTGVAETQYF. CDR3 nucleotides: TGTGCCAGCAGTGTGACCGGGACAGGGGTTGCGGAGACCCAGTACTTC.

The V gene is TRBV4-1, the J gene TRBJ2-7, with D possibly matching TRBD1 (5 bases). CDR3 length equals 15 residues. CDR1 and CDR2 from the germline V gene are MGHRA and YSYEKL. V lost 4 bases to trimming and J lost 2 bases, with 15 bases between them. The CDR3 protein is CASSPSPRATYEQYF. CDR3 coding DNA: TGCGCCAGCAGCCCATCTCCCAGGGCCACCTACGAGCAGTACTTC.

The chain recombines TRBV7-9 with TRBJ1-5, with TRBD1 matching 7 bases. Germline assignment: CDR1 SEHNR and CDR2 FQNEAQ (reference sequence). J was trimmed by 4 bases and V by 5 bases; bases with no gene match: 5. This CDR3 has 14 amino acids. In DNA, the CDR3 is TGTGCCAGCAGCCTCCGGGGACAGAATCAGCCCCAGCATTTT. This sequence encodes CASSLRGQNQPQHF.

This rearrangement joins TRBV27 to TRBJ1-5; D uncertain. The CDR3 runs 15 residues. The V end was cut by 4 bases, the J end by 2 bases, with 12 bases between. Looked up from germline, CDR1 is MNHEY and CDR2 is SMNVEV (reference sequence). In DNA form, the CDR3 reads TGTGCCAGCAGTTATAATGGAGTCGGCAATCAGCCCCAGCATTTT. It specifies CASSYNGVGNQPQHF.

This sequence joins TRBV29-1 and TRBJ1-5, with 7 bases matching TRBD1. With 3 bases clipped from V and 4 bases from J, the junction kept 6 bases outside the gene matches. This CDR3 contains 14 residues. Germline V gene lookup returns CDR1 SQVTM and CDR2 ANQGSEA. The CDR3 sequence is CSVDRDSLNQPQHF. DNA of the CDR3: TGCAGCGTTGACCGGGACAGCCTAAATCAGCCCCAGCATTTT.